This entry lists 8 T cell receptor beta chains sequenced from one sample in a study of blood T cell repertoires in COVID-19. The repertoire was sequenced with immunoSEQ multiplex PCR; TCRdb's copy has only in-frame clones and lacks some. Of fewer than 250,000 clones detected, around nine tenths appear once; the ten largest clones hold around 0.9%. The sequenced material came from peripheral blood. The source of these receptors is a man aged 25 to 40 with COVID-19, enrolled during active disease.

The chain uses TRBV5-1 and TRBJ1-3, with D perhaps matching TRBD1 (5 bases). CDR3 length: 14 amino acids. Germline V gene sequence: CDR1 SGHRS, CDR2 YFSETQ. Deletions cut 5 bases from V and 4 bases from J, with 13 bases between. The CDR3 here is CASSLPGIGNTIYF. Written as DNA, the CDR3 is TGCGCCAGCAGTCTCCCAGGGATCGGAAACACCATATATTTT.

This sequence joins TRBV7-2 and TRBJ1-4; D is uncertain. The V gene lost 7 bases and the J gene lost 2 bases, with 14 bases spanning the gap. The CDR3 is 15 residues long. Germline V lookup: CDR1 SGHTA, CDR2 FQGNSA. The CDR3 region is CASTRSRSTNEKLFF. The CDR3 DNA follows: TGTGCCAGCACCCGAAGCAGGTCCACTAATGAAAAACTGTTTTTT.

CDR3 sequence (DNA): TGTGCCATCAGCGTACTCATGGGGGGGGATACGCAGTATTTT. This sequence encodes CAISVLMGGDTQYF. The rearrangement uses TRBV10-3 and TRBJ2-3; TRBD2 aligns across 7 bases. J lost 6 bases, V lost 6 bases, and 9 bases had no gene match. This CDR3 is built from 14 residues. CDR1 is ENHRY and CDR2 is SYGVKD in the germline V gene.

The rearrangement joins TRBV5-1 to TRBJ2-7; 8 bases are shared with TRBD1. This CDR3 has 15 amino acids. Germline CDR1 SGHRS, CDR2 YFSETQ. V dropped 4 bases and J dropped 7; count of bases not matched to a gene: 13. This CDR3 is CASSVFRDRSVEQYF. The CDR3 bases are TGCGCCAGCAGCGTATTCCGGGACAGGTCTGTGGAGCAGTACTTC.

V usage is TRBV3-1 (or the pseudogene TRBV3-2) and J usage is TRBJ1-2; D ambiguous. From germline, CDR1 is LGHDT and CDR2 YNNKEL (reference sequence). The germline V and J ends were trimmed by 1 base and 3 bases, with 6 bases remaining between them. The CDR3 is made up of 13 amino acids. The chain's CDR3 is CASSQAVYYGYTF. CDR3 in DNA: TGTGCCAGCAGCCAAGCAGTCTACTATGGCTACACCTTC.

The chain has TRBV5-5 and TRBJ1-4; D possibly corresponds to TRBD1 (5 bases). From germline, CDR1 is SGHKS and CDR2 YYEKEE (reference sequence). Trimming cost V 4 bases and J 3 bases, with 13 bases left between them. The CDR3 runs to 15 residues. The CDR3 DNA follows: TGTGCCAGCAGCCCAGACAGAACGTCTAATGAAAAACTGTTTTTT. This gives the protein CASSPDRTSNEKLFF.

The CDR3 spells CASSQVRGLGNTIYF. For the CDR3, the DNA is TGCGCCAGCAGCCAAGTCCGTGGGCTTGGAAACACCATATATTTT. The chain links TRBV4-1 to TRBJ1-3, with unresolved D. The CDR3 has 15 residues. The germline V gene has CDR1 MGHRA and CDR2 YSYEKL. The germline V and J ends were trimmed by 1 base and 3 bases, with 10 bases remaining between them.

This chain links TRBV5-4 with TRBJ1-6; possibly TRBD1 for D (5 bases). Trimming cost V 5 bases and J 10 bases, with 22 bases left between them. The germline V gene has CDR1 SGHNT and CDR2 YYREEE (reference sequence). The CDR3 length is 16 residues. CDR3 nucleotide sequence: TGTGCCAGCAGTCCGAACCAGGGATTATCATCCTCACCCCTCCACTTT. It codes for CASSPNQGLSSSPLHF.